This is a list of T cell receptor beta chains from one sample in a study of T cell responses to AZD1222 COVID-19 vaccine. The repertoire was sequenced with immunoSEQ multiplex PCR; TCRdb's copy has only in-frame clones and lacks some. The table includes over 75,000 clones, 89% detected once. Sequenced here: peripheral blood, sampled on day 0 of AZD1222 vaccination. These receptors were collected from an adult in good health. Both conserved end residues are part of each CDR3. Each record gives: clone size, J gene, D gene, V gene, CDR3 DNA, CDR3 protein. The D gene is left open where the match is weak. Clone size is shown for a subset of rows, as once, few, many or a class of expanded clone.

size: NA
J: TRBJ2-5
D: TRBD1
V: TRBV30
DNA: TGTGCCTGGTGGGAGGGACAGGGACAGGGAGAGACCCAGTACTTC
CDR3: CAWWEGQGQGETQYF

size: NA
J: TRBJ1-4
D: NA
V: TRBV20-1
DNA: TGCAGTGCTAGCCGGGAAAAACTGTTTTTT
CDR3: CSASREKLFF

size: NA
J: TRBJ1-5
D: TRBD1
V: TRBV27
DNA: TGTGCCAGCAGTAGGGGACAGTTCAATCAGCCCCAGCATTTT
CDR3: CASSRGQFNQPQHF

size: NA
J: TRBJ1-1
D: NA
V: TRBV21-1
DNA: TGTGCCAGCAGCAGAATGGGGGTCGGTCGCACTGAAGCTTTCTTT
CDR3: CASSRMGVGRTEAFF

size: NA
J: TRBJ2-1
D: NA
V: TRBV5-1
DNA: TGCGCCAGCAGCTTCGCTCAGGGAGGCGGTGGCCGGCAGTTCTTC
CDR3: CASSFAQGGGGRQFF

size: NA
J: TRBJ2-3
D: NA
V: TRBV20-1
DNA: TGCAGTGCTAGTTTTGGGTCGGATACGCAGTATTTT
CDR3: CSASFGSDTQYF

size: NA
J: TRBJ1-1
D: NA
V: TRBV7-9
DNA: TGTGCCAGCAGCTTATTCGCAGCGGGGAACACTGAAGCTTTCTTT
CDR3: CASSLFAAGNTEAFF

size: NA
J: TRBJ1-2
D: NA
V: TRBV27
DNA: TGTGCCAGCAGTTACCAAAGGGGGGGTTATGGCTACACCTTC
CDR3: CASSYQRGGYGYTF

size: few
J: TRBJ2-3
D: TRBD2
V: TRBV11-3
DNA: TGTGCCAGCAGCTTAGACGGAAGCGGGAGCCCCACAGATACGCAGTATTTT
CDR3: CASSLDGSGSPTDTQYF

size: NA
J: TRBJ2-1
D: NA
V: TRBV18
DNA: TGTGCCAGCTCACCGGCTAGTGGTGAGCAGTTCTTC
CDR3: CASSPASGEQFF

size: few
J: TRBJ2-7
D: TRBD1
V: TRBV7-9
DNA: TGTGCCAGCAGCACCGGGACAGGGAGCTACGAGCAGTACTTC
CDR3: CASSTGTGSYEQYF

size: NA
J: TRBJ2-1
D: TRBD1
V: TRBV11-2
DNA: TGTGCCAGCAGTACGGACAGGGGGAGAGAGCAGTTCTTC
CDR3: CASSTDRGREQFF

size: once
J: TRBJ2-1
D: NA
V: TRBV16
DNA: TGTGCCAGCAGCCAATCCGGACTGGGCTCCTACAATGAGCAGTTCTTC
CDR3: CASSQSGLGSYNEQFF

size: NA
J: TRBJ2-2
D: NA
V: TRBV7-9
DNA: TGTGCCAGCAGCTCCCGGACCGGGGAGCTGTTTTTT
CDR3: CASSSRTGELFF

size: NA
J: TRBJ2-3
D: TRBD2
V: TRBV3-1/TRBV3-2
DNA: TGTGCCAGCAGCCAGGCGGGAGTGAGCTCAGATACGCAGTATTTT
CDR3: CASSQAGVSSDTQYF

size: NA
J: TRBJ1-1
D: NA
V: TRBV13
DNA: TGTGCCAGCAGCCCCTGGCAGGGGCTGAACACTGAAGCTTTCTTT
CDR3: CASSPWQGLNTEAFF

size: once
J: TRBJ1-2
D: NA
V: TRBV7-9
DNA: TGTGCCAGCAGCTTAGCGTCTAGTGGCTACACCTTC
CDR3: CASSLASSGYTF

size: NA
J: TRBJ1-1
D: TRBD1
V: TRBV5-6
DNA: TGTGCCAGCAGCTTGTCAGGGGGGAGCACTGAAGCTTTCTTT
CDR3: CASSLSGGSTEAFF

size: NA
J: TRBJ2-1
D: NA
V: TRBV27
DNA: TGTGCCAGCAGTTACGGACACCACCCTGAGCAGTTCTTC
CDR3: CASSYGHHPEQFF

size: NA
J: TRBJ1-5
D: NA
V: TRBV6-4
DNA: TGTGCCAGCAGTCTCGGAGGGGAAGGCAATCAGCCCCAGCATTTT
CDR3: CASSLGGEGNQPQHF

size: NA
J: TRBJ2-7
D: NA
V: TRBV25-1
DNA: TGTGCCAGCAGTGAATCTTTAATCCCCGAGGGTTACGAGCAGTACTTC
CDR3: CASSESLIPEGYEQYF

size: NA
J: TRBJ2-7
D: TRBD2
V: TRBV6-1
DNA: TGTGCCAGCAGTGAAAAATTAGCGGGATCCTACGAGCAGTACTTC
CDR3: CASSEKLAGSYEQYF

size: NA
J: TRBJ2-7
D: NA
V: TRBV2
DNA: TGTGCCAGCAGGAGGGGACTTTTGATGGCCTACGAGCAGTACTTC
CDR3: CASRRGLLMAYEQYF

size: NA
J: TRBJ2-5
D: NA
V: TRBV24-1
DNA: TGTGCCACCCGGGACGGGACCCAAGAGACCCAGTACTTC
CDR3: CATRDGTQETQYF

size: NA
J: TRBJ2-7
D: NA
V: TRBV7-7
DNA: TGTGCTAGCAGCTTAGCTTCCCGGGAGTCGAGAAACGAGCAGTACTTC
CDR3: CASSLASRESRNEQYF

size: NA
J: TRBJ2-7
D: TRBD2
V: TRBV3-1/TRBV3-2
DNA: TGTGCCAGCAGCCCCTGGACGGGGGGGGGTTCCTACGAGCAGTACTTC
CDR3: CASSPWTGGGSYEQYF

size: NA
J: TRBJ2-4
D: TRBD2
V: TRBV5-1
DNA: TGCGCCAGCAGCGACATAGCGGGGAGGGTTGACATTCAGTACTTC
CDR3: CASSDIAGRVDIQYF